There are a few counts of the clone carrying this T cell receptor beta chain. This record belongs to a study of T-cell memory formation after mild COVID-19. One entry per CDR3 protein, called by TCRdb with MiXCR from the 5' RACE reads. This repertoire shows more than 400,000 distinct CDR3 sequences, 18% found once; its top ten account for roughly an eighth. Trimming at V came to 5 bases and at J to 5 bases, leaving 9 bases not matched to a gene. There are 14 residues in the CDR3. Per germline, CDR1 SGHRS and CDR2 YFSETQ. This TCR derives from an adult woman who had mild COVID-19 (a few samples of this study predate the infection). Cell type and time point are not known. Sequencing input: PBMCs or a T cell subset sorted from them (not recorded which). The chain is built from TRBV5-1 and TRBJ2-5, with 7 positions matching TRBD2. The CDR3 DNA sequence: TGCGCCAGCAGTTCCGGTGCGGGGGTGGAGACCCAGTACTTC. Translation: CASSSGAGVETQYF.